This T cell receptor beta chain was captured by sequencing in a study of blood T cell repertoires in COVID-19. About the study: From T cells, B-cell-depleted T cells, or PBMCs came the material, which was cDNA or gDNA.

Germline CDR1 SGHAT, CDR2 FQNNGV. The CDR3 is 13 amino acids. Worth noting for this clone: One junction end does not reproduce the germline sequence, and a read error may be involved.

Using immunoSEQ multiplex PCR, the repertoire was profiled, and TCRdb retains in-frame clones only, with some absent. The sample carries 150,000 or so clones, 80% recorded once. The chain carries TRBV11-2 and TRBJ1-1; D uncertain. This clonotype was obtained from a man between 60 and 70 years old with acute or convalescent COVID-19. Source material: peripheral blood. The DNA of the CDR3 is TGTGCCAGCAGCCTAGACCGGAACACTGAAGCTTTCTTT. Its translation is CASSLDRNTEAFF.